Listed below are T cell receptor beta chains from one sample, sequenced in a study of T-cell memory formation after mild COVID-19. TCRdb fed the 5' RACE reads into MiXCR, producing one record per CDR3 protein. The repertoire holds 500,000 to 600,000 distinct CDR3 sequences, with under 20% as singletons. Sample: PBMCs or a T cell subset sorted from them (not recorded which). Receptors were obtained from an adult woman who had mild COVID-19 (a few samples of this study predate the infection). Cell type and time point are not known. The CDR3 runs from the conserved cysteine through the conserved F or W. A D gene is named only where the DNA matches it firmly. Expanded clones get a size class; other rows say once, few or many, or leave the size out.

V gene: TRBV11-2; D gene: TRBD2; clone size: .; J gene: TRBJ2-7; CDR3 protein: CASSRTGTRYEQYF; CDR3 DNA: TGTGCCAGCAGCCGAACCGGGACTAGGTACGAGCAGTACTTC
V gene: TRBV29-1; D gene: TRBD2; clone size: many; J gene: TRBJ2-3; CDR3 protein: CSVRGGATDTQYF; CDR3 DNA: TGCAGCGTCCGCGGGGGGGCCACAGATACGCAGTATTTT
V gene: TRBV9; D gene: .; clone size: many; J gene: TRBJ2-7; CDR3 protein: CASSVDATLGEQYF; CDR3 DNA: TGTGCCAGCAGCGTAGACGCCACCCTCGGCGAGCAGTACTTC
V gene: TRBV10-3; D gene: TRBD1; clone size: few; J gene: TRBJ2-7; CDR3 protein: CAIRQGQSQGYEQYF; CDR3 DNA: TGTGCCATCCGACAGGGTCAGTCCCAGGGCTACGAGCAGTACTTC
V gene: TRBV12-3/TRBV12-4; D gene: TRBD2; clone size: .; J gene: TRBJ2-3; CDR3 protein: CASNPRGLAGGGTQYF; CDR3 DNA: TGTGCCAGCAACCCCCGGGGACTAGCGGGAGGTGGTACGCAGTATTTT
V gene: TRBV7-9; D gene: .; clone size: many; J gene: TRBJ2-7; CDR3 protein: CASSLGRGYEQYF; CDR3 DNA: TGTGCCAGCAGCTTAGGTCGGGGGTACGAGCAGTACTTC
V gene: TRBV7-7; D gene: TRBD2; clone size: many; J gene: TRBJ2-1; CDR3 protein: CASSLAGRTNEQFF; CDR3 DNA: TGTGCTAGCAGCTTAGCGGGCCGGACCAATGAGCAGTTCTTC
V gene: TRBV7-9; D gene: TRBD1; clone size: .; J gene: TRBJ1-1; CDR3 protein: CASSSPGTGAKAEAFF; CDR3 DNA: TGTGCCAGCAGCTCACCCGGGACAGGGGCTAAAGCTGAAGCTTTCTTT
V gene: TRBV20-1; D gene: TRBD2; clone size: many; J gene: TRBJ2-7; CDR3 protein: CSAQFSGGAYEQYF; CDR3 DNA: TGCAGTGCTCAATTTAGCGGGGGGGCCTACGAGCAGTACTTC
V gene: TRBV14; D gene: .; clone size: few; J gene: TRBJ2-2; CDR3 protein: CASSQQVSRNTGELFF; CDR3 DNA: TGTGCCAGCAGCCAGCAGGTCTCTCGCAACACCGGGGAGCTGTTTTTT
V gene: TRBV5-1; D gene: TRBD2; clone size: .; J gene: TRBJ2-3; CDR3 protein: CASSLAGGFVTDTQYF; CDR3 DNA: TGCGCCAGCAGCCTAGCGGGGGGATTTGTCACAGATACGCAGTATTTT
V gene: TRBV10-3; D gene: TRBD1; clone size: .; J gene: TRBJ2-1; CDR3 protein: CAIRGQGSYNEQFF; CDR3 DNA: TGTGCCATCAGAGGACAGGGCTCCTACAATGAGCAGTTCTTC
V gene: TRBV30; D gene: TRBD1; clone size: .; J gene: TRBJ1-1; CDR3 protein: CAWSGTGWRAFF; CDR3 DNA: TGTGCCTGGAGTGGGACAGGGTGGCGTGCTTTCTTT
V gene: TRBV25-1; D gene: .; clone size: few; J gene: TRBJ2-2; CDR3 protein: CASSEVPHGELFF; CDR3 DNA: TGTGCCAGCAGTGAGGTTCCCCACGGGGAGCTGTTTTTT
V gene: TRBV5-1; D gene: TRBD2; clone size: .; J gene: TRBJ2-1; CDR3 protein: CASSLEREWGEQFF; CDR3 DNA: TGCGCCAGCAGCTTGGAGCGGGAGTGGGGTGAGCAGTTCTTC
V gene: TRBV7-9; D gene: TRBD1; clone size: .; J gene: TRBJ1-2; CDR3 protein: CASSNDRDGYTF; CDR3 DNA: TGTGCCAGCAGTAATGACAGGGACGGCTACACCTTC
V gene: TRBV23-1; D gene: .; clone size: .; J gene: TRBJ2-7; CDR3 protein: CASSQPRASHEQYF; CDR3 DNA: TGCGCCAGCAGTCAGCCCCGGGCATCACACGAGCAGTACTTC
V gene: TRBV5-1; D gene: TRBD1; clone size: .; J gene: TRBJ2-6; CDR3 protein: CASSLFLGQSSSGANVLTF; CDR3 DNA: TGCGCCAGCAGCTTGTTCCTGGGACAGTCCAGCTCTGGGGCCAACGTCCTGACTTTC
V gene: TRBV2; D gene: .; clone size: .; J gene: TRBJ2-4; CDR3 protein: CASSGAGGYRNIQYF; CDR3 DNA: TGTGCCAGCAGTGGGGCCGGAGGATACAGAAACATTCAGTACTTC
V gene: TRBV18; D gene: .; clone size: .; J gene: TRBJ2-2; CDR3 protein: CASSPAYLGELFF; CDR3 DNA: TGTGCCAGCTCTCCAGCGTACCTCGGGGAGCTGTTTTTT
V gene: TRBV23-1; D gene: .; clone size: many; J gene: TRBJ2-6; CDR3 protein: CASSQLKGHRRCSGANVLTF; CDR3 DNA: TGCGCCAGCAGTCAACTCAAAGGGCACCGGCGATGCTCTGGGGCCAACGTCCTGACTTTC
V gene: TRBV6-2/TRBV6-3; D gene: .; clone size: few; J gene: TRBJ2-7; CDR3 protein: CASRRTGPPSYEQYF; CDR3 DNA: TGTGCCAGCAGACGGACTGGACCACCCTCCTACGAGCAGTACTTC